This TCR beta chain originates from a study of cytomegalovirus exposure and HLA in healthy donors (dated by TCRdb to the late 2010s). Turning to the overall study: An earlier analysis of some 500 of the donors reported roughly 270 Gb of sequence data and 100 million to 140 million unique TCR beta sequences from 150 million to 200 million T cells. In addition to the first cohort of around 670 subjects, a separate validation cohort of 130 or so different subjects was used. Both class I and class II loci were covered by HLA typing, at four-digit resolution. About 280 gigabases of sequencing data and approximately 92 million unique TCR sequences made up an early release that covered under 750 HLA-typed donors. Several DR-DQ haplotypes were treated as single units for association and clustering because of strong linkage in the cohort. The study combined high-throughput TCR immunosequencing, statistical association of individual TCRs with disease status, and machine learning to predict cytomegalovirus infection status. The T cell repertoires of several hundred subjects were profiled by immunosequencing and related to cytomegalovirus serostatus. The aim of the study was to test whether cataloging public T cell receptors could identify signatures of past pathogen exposure. The genetic ancestry cluster associated with self-reported Caucasian donors included about 84% of the 398 genotyped donors. In the later analysis, no new phenotypic data were used to find candidate immune exposures; instead, reliance was placed on TCR beta sequences and their occurrence across donors. A later analysis re-analyzed previously published TCR beta repertoires from 550 to 700 donors and added high-resolution HLA genotyping to study TCR occurrence patterns. Genome-wide SNP genotypes for about 65% of the 666 donors were used in a later genetic analysis, which treated that subset as a discovery cohort. Donor age, sex, ethnicity and CMV serostatus were collected together with the repertoire data. Every discovery cohort repertoire had been produced on one sequencing platform. The number of typed donors differed by locus: about 620-640 for A, B, C, DRB1 and DQB1; 522 for DQA1; some 610 for DPA1; and 400 to 480 for DPB1. Across 300 to 500 genotyped donors of the cohort, an average of about 200,000 unique TCR beta nucleotide sequences per donor were sequenced, and 15% to 20% of those sequences were non-productive. In an earlier analysis of 587 of the donors, high-throughput TCR beta sequencing was used to judge whether each TCR beta V gene segment behaved as functional or pseudogenic. The paper's findings and limits, for the study overall: Because counts were too low, 15 or so rarely observed V segments, including chromosome 9 orphons, were excluded from the earlier analysis of a few hundred of the donors. HLA typing was unavailable for some donors at each locus, so association tests used only the typed subset. In both the original and validation cohorts, the classifier was reported to diagnose cytomegalovirus status with high specificity and sensitivity. V-gene and J-gene trimming of TCR beta chains was associated with a missense DCLRE1C variant in a later genetic analysis, and the association was replicated in an independent cohort. In the study, around 150 TCR beta chains were listed as associated with cytomegalovirus. Assigning TCR associations to individual alleles was difficult when HLA alleles, especially DR and DQ, strongly co-occurred. In a later analysis, HLA-associated TCR beta chains showed more clonal expansion and lower generation probabilities than non-associated chains that were equally common. Three of the identified cytomegalovirus-associated TCR beta chains were confirmed in vitro to be specific for cytomegalovirus antigens. This cohort had only TCR beta chains sequenced, and the lack of alpha or paired-chain data limited which features could be detected. According to a later genetic analysis, donors in an Asian-associated ancestry cluster had fewer N-insertions in productive TCRs than the roughly 670-donor mean. An earlier analysis of approximately 600 of the donors showed that most TCR beta V segments appeared in productive rearrangements either about 87% or about 30% of the time, which broadly matched IMGT annotations. A later analysis found that TCR association rates varied across HLA loci, with DRB1 alleles showing the most associated TCRs and HLA-C alleles the fewest. The presence/absence analyses assumed that sequencing depth was roughly uniform across donors, and that assumption may not be true. According to a later analysis, most CMV-associated TCR beta chains appeared to be HLA-restricted, and the HLA associations seemed to be driven largely by CMV exposure. Across donors, most TCR sequences were observed very rarely, whereas some public TCRs were present in many individuals. The authors suggested that the approach could potentially be extended to other disease states and immunological phenotypes. Specific HLA alleles were associated with roughly 17,000 TCR beta sequences at a false discovery rate of 0.05 in a later analysis. Some IMGT-functional V segments, including TRBV6-2 and TRBV6-3, could not be told apart with the 87-base-pair reads, so those segments were excluded. A cluster of highly shared sequence variants was judged likely to represent a technical artifact of the sequencing pipeline. Correlated functional status among segregating V segments might reflect linkage disequilibrium, but an unknown experimental factor could not be ruled out. A further reported finding was that TCR beta sequences accurately predicted the HLA-A and HLA-B alleles for most subjects in the first cohort. A later analysis reported that several top co-occurrence clusters appeared linked to parvovirus B19, influenza, CMV and Epstein-Barr virus. The only immune exposure information available for the cohort was CMV serostatus.

The library came from the immunoSEQ multiplex PCR assay. For the multiplex PCR, a mixture combining 60 forward primers for TCR Vbeta segments and 13 reverse primers for TCR Jbeta segments was used. The CDR3 region of rearranged TCR beta genes was amplified from genomic DNA with a multiplex PCR assay. The Illumina HiSeq System was used to sequence the amplified TCR beta libraries as 87-base-pair reads. Per the original workflow: A later analysis counted approximately 76 million unique TCR beta chains across the 700 or so repertoires, and roughly 9.9 million of these chains were shared by at least two donors. To remove PCR and sequencing errors, raw reads were error-corrected and collapsed into unique sequences using a nearest-neighbor algorithm that merged closely related sequences. V, D and J gene segments were assigned by aligning CDR3 sequences to IMGT reference sequences. For a sequence to be retained, a match of at least six nucleotides to both a V gene segment and a J gene segment was required. Rearrangements were called productive when the CDR3 lacked stop codons and stayed in frame with V and J; all others were non-productive. CDR3 was defined by IMGT convention, running from the second conserved V-encoded cysteine to the conserved J-encoded phenylalanine. In an earlier analysis of more than 550 of the donors, sequences lacking an unambiguous match to a single V gene segment were excluded. In an earlier analysis of approximately 550 of the donors, V segments were called functional above 56.7% productive rearrangements and were called segregating when the between-donor standard deviation exceeded 5%. A statistical classification framework was built to diagnose cytomegalovirus status from the catalog of TCR beta chain sequences. In a later analysis, TCR nucleotide sequences were compared against IMGT/GENE-DB human TR gene sequences so that V and J genes could be assigned. In a later analysis, CDR3 sequences and most-parsimonious VDJ recombination scenarios were assigned using the TCRdist pipeline. In a later analysis, every TCR beta chain was defined by the combination of its CDR3 amino acid sequence and its V-gene family, and reads without a unique V-gene family were dropped. As a way to deal with suspected cross-contamination and a sequencing artifact, a later analysis dropped roughly 600 nucleotide sequences that were highly shared and had low generation probability. For each public chain, a later analysis derived a clonal expansion index from normalized ranks of inferred template counts within each repertoire. Generation probabilities in a later analysis came from a VDJ recombination model fitted to out-of-frame rearrangements, and those results were checked against IGoR. A later analysis scored TCR-TCR, TCR-HLA and TCR-CMV co-occurrence with hypergeometric tests, applying a repertoire-size bias correction to TCR pairs. A later analysis estimated false discovery rates by permuting HLA or CMV assignments 20 times. In a later analysis, co-occurring TCRs were grouped using DBSCAN, with TCRdist sequence similarity added in when clustering inside HLA-allele-positive subsets. Repertoires with fewer than 30,000 or more than 120,000 public chains were left out of co-occurrence clustering, as were four to six repertoires with anomalous nucleotide sharing. TCRdb provides this immuneACCESS table in a form limited to in-frame rearrangements. Some clones are lacking; in checked studies, under half of them reflect an unresolved V gene, and why the rest are absent is not known. V, J and clone size reflect that table, while D and trimming were determined from the DNA. For this sample the table gives about 200,000 clones, of which around nine tenths were detected only once. The leading ten clones occupy approximately 0.31% of the sample.

CDR1 and CDR2 are drawn from the germline V gene: MNHEY, SVGAGI. The junction shows trimming of 5 bases on V and 6 bases on J, and the gene matches do not reach 4 bases of it. The CDR3 covers 14 residues, taking in both the cysteine and the phenylalanine. The entry retains the CDR3 DNA only, 42 bases that are in frame from base 1. The cohort consisted of hundreds of healthy bone marrow donors. Cohort members were all nominally healthy when sampled, although unrecorded immune exposures were likely present. The donor was CMV seronegative and was included in the group of under 450 seronegative cohort members. Every donor gave a peripheral blood sample, and the peripheral blood mononuclear cells from that sample were used for TCR beta sequencing. Genomic DNA was extracted from the blood cell samples with the Qiagen DNeasy Blood Extraction Kit. Remarks on this clone: The antigen it recognizes is unknown. No quality values exist for individual bases; no much larger clone is one base distant.

The chain is assembled from TRBV6-5 and TRBJ2-2, and 9 bases in between align with TRBD1. This sequence was found in a woman younger than 45 in good health and CMV-seronegative. Sequenced sample: PBMCs. The sequence in DNA is TGTGCCAGCAGTGCGACAGGGGGGGCCGGGGAGCTGTTTTTT. Its coded protein is CASSATGGAGELFF.